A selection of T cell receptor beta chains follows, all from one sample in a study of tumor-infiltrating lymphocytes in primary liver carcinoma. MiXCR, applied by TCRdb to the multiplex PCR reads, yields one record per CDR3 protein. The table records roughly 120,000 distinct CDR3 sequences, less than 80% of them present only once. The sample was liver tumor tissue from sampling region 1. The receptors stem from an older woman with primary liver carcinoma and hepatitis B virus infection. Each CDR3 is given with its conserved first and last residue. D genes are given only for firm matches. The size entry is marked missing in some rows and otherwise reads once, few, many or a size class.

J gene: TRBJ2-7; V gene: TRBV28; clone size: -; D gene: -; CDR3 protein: CAVNGAIDSYEQYF; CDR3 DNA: TGTGCCGTCAACGGGGCCATTGACTCCTACGAGCAGTACTTC
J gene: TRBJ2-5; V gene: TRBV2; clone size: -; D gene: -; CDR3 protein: CASSVGSGETQYF; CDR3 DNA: TGTGCCAGCAGTGTGGGGTCAGGAGAGACCCAGTACTTC
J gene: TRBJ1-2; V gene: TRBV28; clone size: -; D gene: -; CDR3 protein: CASSTPPGRGNYGYTF; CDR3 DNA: TGTGCCAGCAGCACCCCCCCGGGACGCGGGAACTATGGCTACACCTTC
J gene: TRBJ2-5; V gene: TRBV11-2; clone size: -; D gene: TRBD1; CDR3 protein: CASTLEIGDSEYF; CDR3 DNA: TGTGCCAGCACCTTAGAAATAGGGGACAGCGAATACTTC
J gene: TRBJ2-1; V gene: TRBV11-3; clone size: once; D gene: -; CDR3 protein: CASSLLVYNEQFF; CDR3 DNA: TGTGCTAGCAGCTTACTAGTCTACAATGAGCAGTTCTTC
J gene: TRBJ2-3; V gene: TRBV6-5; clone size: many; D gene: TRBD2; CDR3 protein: CASRQTSGRAKDTQYF; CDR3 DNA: TGTGCCAGCAGGCAAACTAGCGGGAGGGCCAAAGATACGCAGTATTTT
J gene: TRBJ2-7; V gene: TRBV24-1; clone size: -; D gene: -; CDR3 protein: CATIAAGSGVVEQYF; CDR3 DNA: TGTGCCACCATCGCCGCCGGGTCAGGGGTCGTCGAGCAGTACTTC
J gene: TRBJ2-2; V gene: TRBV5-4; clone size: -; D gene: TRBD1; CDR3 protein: CASSPRDRNTGELFF; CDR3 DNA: TGTGCCAGCAGCCCGAGGGACAGAAACACCGGGGAGCTGTTTTTT
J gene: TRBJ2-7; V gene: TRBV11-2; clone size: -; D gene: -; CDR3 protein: CASSFPGMYYEQYF; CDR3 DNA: TGTGCCAGCAGCTTTCCGGGAATGTACTACGAGCAGTACTTC
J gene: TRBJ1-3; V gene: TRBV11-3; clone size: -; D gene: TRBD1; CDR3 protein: CASRTTGAFTPENTIYF; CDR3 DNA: TGCGCCAGCAGGACTACAGGGGCTTTCACTCCTGAAAACACCATATATTTT
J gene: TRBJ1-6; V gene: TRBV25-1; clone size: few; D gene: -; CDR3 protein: CASSDNRVSPLHF; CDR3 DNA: TGTGCCAGCAGTGACAACAGGGTCTCACCCCTCCACTTT
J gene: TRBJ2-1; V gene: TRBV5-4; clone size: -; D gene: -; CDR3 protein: CASSPVTSVYNEQFF; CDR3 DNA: TGTGCCAGCAGCCCCGTGACTAGTGTATACAATGAGCAGTTCTTC
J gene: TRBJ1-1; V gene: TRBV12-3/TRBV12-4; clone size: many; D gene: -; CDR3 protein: CASSAPGGGLTEAFF; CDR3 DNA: TGTGCCAGCAGTGCACCCGGGGGGGGTCTCACTGAAGCTTTCTTT
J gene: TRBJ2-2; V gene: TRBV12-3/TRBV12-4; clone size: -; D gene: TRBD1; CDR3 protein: CASRLKGQRPTGDLFF; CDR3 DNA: TGTGCCAGCAGGCTAAAGGGACAGAGGCCAACCGGGGACCTGTTTTTT
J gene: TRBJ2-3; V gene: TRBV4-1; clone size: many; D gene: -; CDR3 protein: CASSQEFLVDTQYF; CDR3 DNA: TGCGCCAGCAGCCAAGAATTTTTGGTAGATACGCAGTATTTT
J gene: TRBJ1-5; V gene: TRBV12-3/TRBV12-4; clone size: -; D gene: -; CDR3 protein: CASRPAGVNQLQHF; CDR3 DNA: TGTGCCAGCAGGCCGGCAGGGGTCAATCAGCTCCAGCATTTT
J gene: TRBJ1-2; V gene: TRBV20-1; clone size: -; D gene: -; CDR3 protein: CSARSKSYGYTF; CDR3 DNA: TGCAGTGCAAGGTCCAAATCCTATGGCTACACCTTC
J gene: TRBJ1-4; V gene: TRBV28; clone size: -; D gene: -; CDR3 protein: CVTLRQSNEKLFF; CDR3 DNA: TGTGTCACCCTTAGACAGAGTAATGAAAAACTGTTTTTT
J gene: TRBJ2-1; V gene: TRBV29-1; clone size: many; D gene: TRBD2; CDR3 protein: CSGEGWGSGRAVRGEQFF; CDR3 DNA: TGCAGCGGAGAAGGGTGGGGTAGCGGGAGGGCTGTACGGGGTGAGCAGTTCTTC
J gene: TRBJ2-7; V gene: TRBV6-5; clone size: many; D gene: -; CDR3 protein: CASSYSVRGTGSREQYF; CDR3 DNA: TGTGCCAGCAGTTACTCTGTCCGCGGAACAGGGTCGAGGGAGCAGTACTTC
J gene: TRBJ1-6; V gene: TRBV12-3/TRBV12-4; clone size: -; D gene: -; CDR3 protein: CASSFKGLSGGVSSYNSSLHF; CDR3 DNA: TGTGCCAGCAGTTTTAAAGGTCTGAGCGGGGGAGTCAGCTCCTATAATTCATCCCTCCACTTT
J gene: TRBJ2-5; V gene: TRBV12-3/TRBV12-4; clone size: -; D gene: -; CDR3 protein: CAISFAGETQYF; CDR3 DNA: TGTGCCATCAGTTTCGCTGGAGAGACCCAGTACTTC
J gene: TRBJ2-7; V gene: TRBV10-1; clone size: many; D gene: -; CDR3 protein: CASSESGKPFAYEQYF; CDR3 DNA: TGCGCCAGCAGTGAGTCTGGTAAACCGTTCGCCTACGAGCAGTACTTC
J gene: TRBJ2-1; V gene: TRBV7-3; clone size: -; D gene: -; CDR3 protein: CASRSSYEQFF; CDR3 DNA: TGTGCCAGCAGGTCCAGCTATGAGCAGTTCTTC
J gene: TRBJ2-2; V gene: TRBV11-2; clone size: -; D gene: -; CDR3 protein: CACRVNTGELFF; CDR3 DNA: TGTGCCTGCAGGGTAAACACCGGGGAGCTGTTCTTT
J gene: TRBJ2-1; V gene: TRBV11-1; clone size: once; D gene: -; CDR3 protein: CASGSRGARTMRSEQFF; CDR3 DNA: TGTGCCAGCGGCTCCCGGGGGGCGCGGACCATGCGCAGTGAGCAGTTCTTC
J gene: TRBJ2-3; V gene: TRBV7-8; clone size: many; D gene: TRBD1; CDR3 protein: CASGQRQGDNTQYF; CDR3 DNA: TGTGCCAGCGGCCAGAGACAGGGGGACAATACGCAGTATTTT
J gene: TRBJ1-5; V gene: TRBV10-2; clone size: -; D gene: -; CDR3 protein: CASSELLPERGQPRHF; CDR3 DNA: TGCGCCAGCAGTGAGTTGTTGCCCGAACGGGGTCAGCCCCGGCATTTT
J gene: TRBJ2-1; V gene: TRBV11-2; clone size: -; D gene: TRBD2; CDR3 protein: CASSSRLAGGPGDEQFF; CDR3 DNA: TGTGCTAGCAGCAGTAGACTAGCGGGAGGGCCCGGGGATGAGCAGTTCTTC
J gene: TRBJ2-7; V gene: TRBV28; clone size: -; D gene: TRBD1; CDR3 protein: CASSYIPGQVNYEQYF; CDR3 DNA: TGTGCCAGCAGTTATATACCGGGACAGGTGAACTACGAGCAGTACTTC
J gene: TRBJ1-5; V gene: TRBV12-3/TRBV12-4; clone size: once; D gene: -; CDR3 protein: CATSDSGNKPQHF; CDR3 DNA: TGTGCCACCTCGGACTCTGGGAATAAGCCCCAGCATTTT
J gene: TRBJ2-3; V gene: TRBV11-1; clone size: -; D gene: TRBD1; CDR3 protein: CTSSTTGTGGLDTQYF; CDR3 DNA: TGTACCAGCAGCACCACCGGGACAGGGGGCCTAGATACGCAGTATTTT
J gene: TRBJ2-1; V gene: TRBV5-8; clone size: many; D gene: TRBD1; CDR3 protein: CASSLGQGWNEQFF; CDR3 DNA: TGTGCCAGCAGCTTGGGACAGGGGTGGAATGAGCAGTTCTTC
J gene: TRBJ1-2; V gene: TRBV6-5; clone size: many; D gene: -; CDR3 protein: CASSYSWQGNYGYTF; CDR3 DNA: TGTGCCAGCAGTTACTCGTGGCAGGGAAACTATGGCTACACCTTC